This T cell receptor (beta chain) comes out of a study of CD8 T cells in Susac syndrome. Germline-derived CDR1 and CDR2 are LGHDT and YNNKEL (reference sequence). Deletions cut 2 bases from V and 4 bases from J, with 8 bases between. This CDR3 comprises 13 residues. RNA totalling about 0.45 to 1 ug underwent reverse transcription with random hexamers. One entry per CDR3 protein results from TCRdb running MiXCR on the immunoSEQ multiplex PCR reads. The table shows some 110,000 distinct CDR3 sequences, with around 94% occurring only once. The gene calls are TRBV3-1 and TRBJ1-2; weak D call: TRBD1 (5 bases). Sequences were obtained from CD4+ T cells from PBMCs. The TCR sequence derives from a human donor with multiple sclerosis. CDR3 sequence: CASSQRGSYGYTF. Written as DNA, the CDR3 is TGTGCCAGCAGCCAAAGGGGCTCCTATGGCTACACCTTC. The full variable domain, its missing parts supplied by reference TRBV3-1 and TRBJ1-2, is DTAVSQTPKYLVTQMGNDKSIKCEQNLGHDTMYWYKQDSKKFLKIMFSYNNKELIINETVPNRFSPKSPDKAHLNLHINSLELGDSAVYFCASSQRGSYGYTFGSGTRLTVV.